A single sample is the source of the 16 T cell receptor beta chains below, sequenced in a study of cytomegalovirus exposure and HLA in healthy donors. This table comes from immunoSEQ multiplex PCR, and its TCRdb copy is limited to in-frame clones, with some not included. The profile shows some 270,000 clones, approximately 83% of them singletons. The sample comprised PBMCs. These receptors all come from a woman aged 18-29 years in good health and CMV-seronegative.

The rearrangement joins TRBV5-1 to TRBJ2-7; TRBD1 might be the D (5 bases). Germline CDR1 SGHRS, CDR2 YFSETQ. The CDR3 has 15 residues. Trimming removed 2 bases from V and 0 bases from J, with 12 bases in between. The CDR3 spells CASSFGAGSSYEQYF. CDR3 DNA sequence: TGCGCCAGCAGCTTCGGCGCAGGGTCCTCCTACGAGCAGTACTTC.

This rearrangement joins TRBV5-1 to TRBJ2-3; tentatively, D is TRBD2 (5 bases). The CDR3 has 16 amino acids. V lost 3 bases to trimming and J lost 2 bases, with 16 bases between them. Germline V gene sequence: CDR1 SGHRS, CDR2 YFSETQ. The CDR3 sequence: CASSSGILLHTDTQYF. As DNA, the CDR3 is TGCGCCAGCAGCTCGGGGATTCTGCTACACACAGATACGCAGTATTTT.

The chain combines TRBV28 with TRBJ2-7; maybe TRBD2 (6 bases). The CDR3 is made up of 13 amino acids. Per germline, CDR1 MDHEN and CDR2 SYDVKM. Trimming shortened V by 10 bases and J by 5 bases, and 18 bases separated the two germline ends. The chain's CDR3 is CATCGAAGDEQYF. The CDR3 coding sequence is TGTGCCACCTGCGGGGCCGCCGGGGACGAGCAGTACTTC.

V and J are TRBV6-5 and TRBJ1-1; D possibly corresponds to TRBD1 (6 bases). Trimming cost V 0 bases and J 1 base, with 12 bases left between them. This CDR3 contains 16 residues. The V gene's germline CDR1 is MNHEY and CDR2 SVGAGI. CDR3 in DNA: TGTGCCAGCAGTTACTCTTACAGGGTAGGGAACACTGAAGCTTTCTTT. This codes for CASSYSYRVGNTEAFF.

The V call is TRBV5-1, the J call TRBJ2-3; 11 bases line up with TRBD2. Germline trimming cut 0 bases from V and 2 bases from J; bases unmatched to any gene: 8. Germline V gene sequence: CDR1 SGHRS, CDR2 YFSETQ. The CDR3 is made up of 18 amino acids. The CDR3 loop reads CASSLGNSGGDNTDTQYF. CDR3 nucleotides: TGCGCCAGCAGCTTGGGTAATAGCGGGGGGGATAACACAGATACGCAGTATTTT.

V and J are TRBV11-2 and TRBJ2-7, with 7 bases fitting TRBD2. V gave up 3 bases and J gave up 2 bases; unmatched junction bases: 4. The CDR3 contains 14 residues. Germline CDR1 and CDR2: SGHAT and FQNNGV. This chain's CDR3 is CASSFGTTTYEQYF. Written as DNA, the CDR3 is TGTGCCAGCAGCTTCGGGACTACCACCTACGAGCAGTACTTC.

CDR3 bases: TGTGCCTGGAGTGCGGGTGCCGAGAGCGAGCAGTACTTC. This sequence encodes CAWSAGAESEQYF. This chain joins TRBV30 and TRBJ2-7; D gene uncertain. Germline CDR1 reads GTSNPN; CDR2 reads SVGIG (reference sequence). The length of the CDR3 is 13 residues. Trimming pared 1 base from V and 6 bases from J, leaving 13 bases between.

CDR3 coding DNA: TGCGCCAGCAGCTTGGCCCTAGCGGGAGGGCCCGGGGAGCTGTTTTTT. Translation: CASSLALAGGPGELFF. The gene calls are TRBV5-1 and TRBJ2-2; TRBD2 matches 12 bases. With 0 bases clipped from V and 6 bases from J, the junction kept 3 bases outside the gene matches. The CDR3 runs to 16 residues. The V gene's germline CDR1 is SGHRS and CDR2 YFSETQ.

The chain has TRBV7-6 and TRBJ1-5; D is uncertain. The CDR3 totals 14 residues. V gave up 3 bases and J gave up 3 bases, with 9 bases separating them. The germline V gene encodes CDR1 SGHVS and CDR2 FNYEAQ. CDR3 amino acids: CASSLTDHNQPQHF. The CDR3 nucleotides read TGTGCCAGCAGCTTGACTGACCACAATCAGCCCCAGCATTTT.

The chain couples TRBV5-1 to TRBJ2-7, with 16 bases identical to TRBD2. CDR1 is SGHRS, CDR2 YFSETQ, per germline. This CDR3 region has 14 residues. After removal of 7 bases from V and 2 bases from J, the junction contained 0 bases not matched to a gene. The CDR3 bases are TGCGCCAGCGGGACTAGCGGGGGGGCCTACGAGCAGTACTTC. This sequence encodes CASGTSGGAYEQYF.

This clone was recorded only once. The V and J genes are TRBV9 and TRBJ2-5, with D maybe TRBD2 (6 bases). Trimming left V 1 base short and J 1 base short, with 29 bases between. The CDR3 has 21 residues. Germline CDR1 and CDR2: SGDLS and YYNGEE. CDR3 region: CASSVRPPRLPGLMLQETQYF. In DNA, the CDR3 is TGTGCCAGCAGCGTAAGACCCCCGCGACTTCCGGGACTTATGCTCCAAGAGACCCAGTACTTC.

The CDR3 nucleotides are TGTGCCAGTAGTCTCCTGCCGGGACAGGGACACGAGCAGTACTTC. This gives the protein CASSLLPGQGHEQYF. The genes are TRBV19 and TRBJ2-7; TRBD1 matches 9 bases. J gave up 5 bases and V 5 bases, and 10 bases lay outside the gene matches. The germline CDR1 and CDR2 sequences are LNHDA and SQIVND (reference sequence). The CDR3 has 15 amino acids.

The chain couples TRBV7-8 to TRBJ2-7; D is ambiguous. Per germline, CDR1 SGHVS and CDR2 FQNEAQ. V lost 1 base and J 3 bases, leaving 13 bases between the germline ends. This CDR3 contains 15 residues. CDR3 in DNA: TGTGCCAGCAGCTTAGGAATCCAGAAACACTACGAGCAGTACTTC. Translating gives CASSLGIQKHYEQYF.

CDR3 bases: TGTGCCTGGAGTCTATTCACTGAAGCTTTCTTT. It encodes CAWSLFTEAFF. V and J are TRBV30 and TRBJ1-1, with D unclear. This CDR3 region has 11 residues. Germline V gene data show CDR1 as GTSNPN and CDR2 as SVGIG (reference sequence). V lost 2 bases and J 4 bases, leaving 5 bases between the germline ends. The variable domain in full, with the rest retrieved from reference TRBV30 and TRBJ1-1, is SQTIHQWPATLVQPVGSPLSLECTVEGTSNPNLYWYRQAAGRGLQLLFYSVGIGQISSEVPQNLSASRPQDRQFILSSKKLLLSDSGFYLCAWSLFTEAFFGQGTRLTVV.

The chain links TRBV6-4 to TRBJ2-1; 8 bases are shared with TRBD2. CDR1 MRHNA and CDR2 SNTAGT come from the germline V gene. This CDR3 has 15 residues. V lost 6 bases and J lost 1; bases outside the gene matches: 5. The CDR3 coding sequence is TGTGCCAGCAGCCAACGGGGGGGATCCTACAATGAGCAGTTCTTC. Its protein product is CASSQRGGSYNEQFF.

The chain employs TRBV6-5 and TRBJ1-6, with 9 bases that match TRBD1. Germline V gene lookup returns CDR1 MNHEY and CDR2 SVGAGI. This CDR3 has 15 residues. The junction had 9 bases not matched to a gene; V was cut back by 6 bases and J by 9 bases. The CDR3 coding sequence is TGTGCCAGCAGGCCGGGACAGGGAAACGGTTCACCCCTCCACTTT. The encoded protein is CASRPGQGNGSPLHF.